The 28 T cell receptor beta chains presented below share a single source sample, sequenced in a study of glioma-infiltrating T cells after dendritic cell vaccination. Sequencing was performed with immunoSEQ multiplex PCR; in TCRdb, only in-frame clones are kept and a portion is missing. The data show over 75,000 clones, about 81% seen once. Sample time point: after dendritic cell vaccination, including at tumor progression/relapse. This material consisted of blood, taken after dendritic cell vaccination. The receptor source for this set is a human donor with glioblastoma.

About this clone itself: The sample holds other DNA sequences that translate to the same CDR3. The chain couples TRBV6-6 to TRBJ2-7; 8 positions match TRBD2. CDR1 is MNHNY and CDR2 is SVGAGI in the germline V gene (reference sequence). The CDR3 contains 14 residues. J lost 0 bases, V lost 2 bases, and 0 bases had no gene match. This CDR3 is CASSYSGSSYEQYV. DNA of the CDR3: TGTGCCAGCAGTTACAGCGGGAGCTCCTACGAGCAGTACGTC.

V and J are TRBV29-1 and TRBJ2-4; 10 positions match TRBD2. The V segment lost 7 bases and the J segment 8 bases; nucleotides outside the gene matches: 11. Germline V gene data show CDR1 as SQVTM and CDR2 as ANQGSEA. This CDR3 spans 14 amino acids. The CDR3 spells CSGSGRAGEDIQYF. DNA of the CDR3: TGCAGCGGAAGCGGGAGGGCCGGGGAGGACATTCAGTACTTC.

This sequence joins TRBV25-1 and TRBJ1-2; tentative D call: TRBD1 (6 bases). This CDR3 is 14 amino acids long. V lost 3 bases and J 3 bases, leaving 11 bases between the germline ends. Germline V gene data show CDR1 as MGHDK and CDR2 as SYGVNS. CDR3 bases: TGTGCCAGCAGTGATGGGGGACACTACTATGGCTACACCTTC. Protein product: CASSDGGHYYGYTF.

CDR3 coding DNA: TGTGCCAGCAGCTTACGGGGCCAGGGGACCAATCAGCCCCAGCATTTT. Residues: CASSLRGQGTNQPQHF. V is TRBV7-2 and J is TRBJ1-5; the D gene is possibly TRBD1 (6 bases). CDR1 SGHTA and CDR2 FQGNSA come from the germline V gene. Deletions cut 2 bases from V and 3 bases from J, with 14 bases between. The CDR3 has 16 residues.

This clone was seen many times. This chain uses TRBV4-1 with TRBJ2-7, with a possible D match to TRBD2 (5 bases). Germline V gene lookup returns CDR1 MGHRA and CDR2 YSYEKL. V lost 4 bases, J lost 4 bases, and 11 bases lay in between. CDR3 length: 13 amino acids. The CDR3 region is CASSLKEDYEQYV. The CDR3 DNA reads TGCGCCAGCAGCCTCAAGGAGGATTACGAGCAGTACGTC.

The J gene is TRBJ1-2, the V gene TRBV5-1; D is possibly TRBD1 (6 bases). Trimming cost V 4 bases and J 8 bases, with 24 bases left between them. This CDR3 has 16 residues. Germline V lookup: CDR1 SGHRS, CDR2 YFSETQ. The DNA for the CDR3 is TGCGCCAGCAGCACAAGTACGGGACACCCCCCGGAGGGCTACACCTTC. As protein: CASSTSTGHPPEGYTF.

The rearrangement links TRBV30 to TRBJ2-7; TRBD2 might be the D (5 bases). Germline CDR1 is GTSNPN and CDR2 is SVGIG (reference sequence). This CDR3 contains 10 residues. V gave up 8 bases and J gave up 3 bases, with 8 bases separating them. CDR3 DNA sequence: TGTGCCGTAGGACTCTACGAGCAGTACGTC. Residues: CAVGLYEQYV.

CDR3 in DNA: TGTGCCAGTAAGATTACAGGGTTGGAAGAGACCCAGTACTTC. It codes for CASKITGLEETQYF. The chain links TRBV6-1 to TRBJ2-5; TRBD1 is a possible D gene (6 bases). Trimming removed 9 bases from V and 3 bases from J, with 17 bases in between. Germline CDR1 is MNHNS and CDR2 is SASEGT. The CDR3 runs to 14 residues.

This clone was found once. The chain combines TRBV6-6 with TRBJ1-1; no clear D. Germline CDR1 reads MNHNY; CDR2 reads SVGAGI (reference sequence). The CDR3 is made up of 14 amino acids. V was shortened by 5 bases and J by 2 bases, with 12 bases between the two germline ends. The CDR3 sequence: CASSGRALNTEAFF. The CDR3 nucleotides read TGTGCCAGCAGTGGGAGGGCACTAAACACTGAAGCTTTCTTT.

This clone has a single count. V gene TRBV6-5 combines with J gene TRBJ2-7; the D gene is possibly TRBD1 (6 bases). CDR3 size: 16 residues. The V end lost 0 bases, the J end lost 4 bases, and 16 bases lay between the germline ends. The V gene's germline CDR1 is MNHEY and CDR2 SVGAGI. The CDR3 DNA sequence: TGTGCCAGCAGTTACTCGACAAGCCGCCAGGGGTACGAGCAGTACGTC. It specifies CASSYSTSRQGYEQYV.

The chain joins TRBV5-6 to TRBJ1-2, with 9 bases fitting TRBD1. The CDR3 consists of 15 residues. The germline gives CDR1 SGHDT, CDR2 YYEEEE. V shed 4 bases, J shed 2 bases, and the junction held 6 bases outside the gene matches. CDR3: CASSLGQGQNYGYTF. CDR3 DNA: TGTGCCAGCAGCCTAGGACAGGGGCAAAACTATGGCTACACCTTC.

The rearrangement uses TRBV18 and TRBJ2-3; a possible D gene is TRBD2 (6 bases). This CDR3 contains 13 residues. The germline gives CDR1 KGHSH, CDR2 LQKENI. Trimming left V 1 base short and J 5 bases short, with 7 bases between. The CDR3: CASSPRTKDTQYF. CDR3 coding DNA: TGTGCCAGCTCACCACGGACTAAAGATACGCAGTATTTT. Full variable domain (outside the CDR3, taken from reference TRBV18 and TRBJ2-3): NAGVMQNPRHLVRRRGQEARLRCSPMKGHSHVYWYRQLPEEGLKFMVYLQKENIIDESGMPKERFSAEFPKEGPSILRIQQVVRGDSAAYFCASSPRTKDTQYFGPGTRLTVL.

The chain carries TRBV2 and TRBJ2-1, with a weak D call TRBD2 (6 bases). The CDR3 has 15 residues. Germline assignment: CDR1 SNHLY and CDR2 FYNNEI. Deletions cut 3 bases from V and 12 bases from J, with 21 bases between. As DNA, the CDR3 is TGTGCCAGCAGTGATCCTTTCCCCGGGAAGGGAGGGCAGTTCTTC. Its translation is CASSDPFPGKGGQFF.

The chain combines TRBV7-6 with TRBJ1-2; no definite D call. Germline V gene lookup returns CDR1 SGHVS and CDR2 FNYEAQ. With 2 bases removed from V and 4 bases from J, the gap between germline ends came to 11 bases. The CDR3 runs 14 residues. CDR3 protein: CASSLQENIYGYTF. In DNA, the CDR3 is TGTGCCAGCAGCTTACAGGAAAATATCTATGGCTACACCTTC.

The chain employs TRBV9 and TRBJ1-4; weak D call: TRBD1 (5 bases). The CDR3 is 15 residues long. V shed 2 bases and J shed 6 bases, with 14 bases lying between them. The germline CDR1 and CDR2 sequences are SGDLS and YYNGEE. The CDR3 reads CASSVGALSYEKLFF. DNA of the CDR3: TGTGCCAGCAGCGTTGGGGCCTTGAGTTATGAAAAACTGTTTTTT.

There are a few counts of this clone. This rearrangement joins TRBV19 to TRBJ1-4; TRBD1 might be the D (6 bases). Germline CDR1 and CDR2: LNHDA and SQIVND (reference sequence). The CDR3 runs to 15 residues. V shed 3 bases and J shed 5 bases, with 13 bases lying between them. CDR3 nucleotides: TGTGCCAGTAGTATGGTACAGGGCCTGAATGAAAAACTGTTTTTT. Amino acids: CASSMVQGLNEKLFF.

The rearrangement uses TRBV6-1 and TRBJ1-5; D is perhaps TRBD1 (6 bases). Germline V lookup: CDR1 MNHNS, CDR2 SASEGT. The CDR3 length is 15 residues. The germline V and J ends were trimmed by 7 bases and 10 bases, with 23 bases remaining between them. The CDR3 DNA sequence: TGTGCCAGCACTTCGACAGGATCCCCCTTGGTTCCCCAGCATTTT. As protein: CASTSTGSPLVPQHF.

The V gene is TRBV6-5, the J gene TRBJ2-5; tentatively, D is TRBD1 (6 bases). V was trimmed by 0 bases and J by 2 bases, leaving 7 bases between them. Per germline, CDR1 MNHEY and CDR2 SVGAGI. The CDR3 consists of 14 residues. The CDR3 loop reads CASSYSDRQETQYF. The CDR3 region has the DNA TGTGCCAGCAGTTACTCGGACAGACAAGAGACCCAGTACTTC.

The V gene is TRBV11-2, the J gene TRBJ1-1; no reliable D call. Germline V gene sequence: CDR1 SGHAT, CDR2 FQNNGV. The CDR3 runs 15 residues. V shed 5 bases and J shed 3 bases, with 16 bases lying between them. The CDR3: CASSRIGIFHTEAFF. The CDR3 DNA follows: TGTGCCAGCAGCCGGATCGGGATATTTCACACTGAAGCTTTCTTT.

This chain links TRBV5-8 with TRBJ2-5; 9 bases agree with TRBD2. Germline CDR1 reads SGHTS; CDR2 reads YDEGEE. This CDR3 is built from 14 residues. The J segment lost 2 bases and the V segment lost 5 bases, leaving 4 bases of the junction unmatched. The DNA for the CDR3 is TGTGCCAGCAGAGCGGGAGGAATACAAGAGACCCAGTACTTC. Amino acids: CASRAGGIQETQYF. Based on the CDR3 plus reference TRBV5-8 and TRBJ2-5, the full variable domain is EAGVTQSPTHLIKTRGQQATLRCSPISGHTSVYWYQQALGLGLQFLLWYDEGEERNRGNFPPRFSGRQFPNYSSELNVNALELEDSALYLCASRAGGIQETQYFGPGTRLLVL.

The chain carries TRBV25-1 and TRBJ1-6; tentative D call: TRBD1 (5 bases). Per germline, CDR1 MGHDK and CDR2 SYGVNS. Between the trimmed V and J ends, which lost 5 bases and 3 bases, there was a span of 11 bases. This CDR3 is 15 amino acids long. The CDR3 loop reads CASSNSGIYNSPLHF. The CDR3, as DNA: TGTGCCAGCAGTAACTCAGGGATCTATAATTCACCCCTCCACTTT. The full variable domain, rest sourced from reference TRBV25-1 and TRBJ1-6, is EADIYQTPRYLVIGTGKKITLECSQTMGHDKMYWYQQDPGMELHLIHYSYGVNSTEKGDLSSESTVSRIRTEHFPLTLESARPSHTSQYLCASSNSGIYNSPLHFGNGTRLTVT.

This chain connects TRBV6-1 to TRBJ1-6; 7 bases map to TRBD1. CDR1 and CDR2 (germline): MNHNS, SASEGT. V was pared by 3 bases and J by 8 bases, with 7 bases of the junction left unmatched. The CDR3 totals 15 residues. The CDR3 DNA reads TGTGCCAGCAGTGACCACAACAGGGGTGATTCACCCCTCCACTTT. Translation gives CASSDHNRGDSPLHF.

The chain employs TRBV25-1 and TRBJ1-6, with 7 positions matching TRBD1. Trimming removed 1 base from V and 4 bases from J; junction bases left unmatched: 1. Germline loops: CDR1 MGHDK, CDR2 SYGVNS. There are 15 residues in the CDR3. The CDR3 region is CASSEWDRYNSPLHF. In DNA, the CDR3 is TGTGCCAGCAGTGAATGGGACAGATATAATTCACCCCTCCACTTT.

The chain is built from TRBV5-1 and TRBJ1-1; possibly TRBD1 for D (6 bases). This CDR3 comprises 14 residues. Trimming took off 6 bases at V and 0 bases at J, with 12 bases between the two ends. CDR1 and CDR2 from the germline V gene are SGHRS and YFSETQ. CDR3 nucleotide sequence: TGCGCCAGCAACCCGGACAGCCTGAACACTGAAGCTTTCTTT. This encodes CASNPDSLNTEAFF.

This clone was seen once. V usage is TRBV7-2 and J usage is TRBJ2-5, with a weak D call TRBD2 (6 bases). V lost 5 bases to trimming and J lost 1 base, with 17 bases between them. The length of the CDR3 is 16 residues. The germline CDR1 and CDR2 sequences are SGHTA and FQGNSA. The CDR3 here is CASSLYGGAIQETQYF. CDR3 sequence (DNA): TGTGCCAGCAGCCTGTACGGGGGAGCCATCCAAGAGACCCAGTACTTC.

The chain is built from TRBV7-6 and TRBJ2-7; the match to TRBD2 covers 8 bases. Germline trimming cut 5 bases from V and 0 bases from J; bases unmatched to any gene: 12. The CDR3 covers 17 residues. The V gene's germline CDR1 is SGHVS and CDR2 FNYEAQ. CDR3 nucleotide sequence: TGTGCCAGCAGCCCGACTGGGGGCGGGGGGATCTCCTACGAGCAGTACTTC. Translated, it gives CASSPTGGGGISYEQYF.

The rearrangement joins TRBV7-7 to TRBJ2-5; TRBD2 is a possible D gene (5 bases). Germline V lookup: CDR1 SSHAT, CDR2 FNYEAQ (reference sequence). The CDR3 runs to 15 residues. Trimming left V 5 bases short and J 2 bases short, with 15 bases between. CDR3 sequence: CASSLQTTRQETQYF. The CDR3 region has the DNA TGTGCCAGCAGCCTCCAGACTACGAGGCAAGAGACCCAGTACTTC. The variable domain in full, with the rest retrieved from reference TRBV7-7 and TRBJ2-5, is GAGVSQSPRYKVTKRGQDVTLRCDPISSHATLYWYQQALGQGPEFLTYFNYEAQPDKSGLPSDRFSAERPEGSISTLTIQRTEQRDSAMYRCASSLQTTRQETQYFGPGTRLLVL.

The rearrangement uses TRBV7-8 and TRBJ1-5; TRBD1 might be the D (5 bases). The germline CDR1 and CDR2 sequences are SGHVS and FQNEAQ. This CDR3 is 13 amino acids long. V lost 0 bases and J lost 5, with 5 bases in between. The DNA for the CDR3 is TGTGCCAGCAGCTTAGCACAGGATCAGCCCCAGCATTTT. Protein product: CASSLAQDQPQHF.